These 29 T cell receptor beta chains share one sample of origin, sequenced in a study of tissue T cells after allogeneic stem cell transplantation (dated by TCRdb to between 2021 and 2022). Library creation used the immunoSEQ multiplex PCR assay. TCRdb retrieved this table from immuneACCESS and kept in-frame rearrangements only. Not all clones are present; in checked studies, unresolved V genes account for under half, and no reason is known for the remainder. The sample data list tens of thousands of clones, and roughly 75% of these were observed just once. Roughly 0.7% of the sample is in the top ten clones. Sequencing input: sorted cells pooled from one or two spleens. All receptors come from a pool of C57BL/6 mice in good health.

As concerns this clone: Mouse germline and gene names are used. With the read ending 1 residue before the CDR3 end, the germline J gene is used to fill in that end. The chain has TRBV1 and TRBJ1-3; unclear D gene. V gave up 4 bases and J gave up 0 bases, with 10 bases separating them. Looked up from germline, CDR1 is NSQYPW and CDR2 is LRSPGD (reference sequence). This CDR3 spans 15 amino acids. Here the CDR3 reads CTCSVPRSSGNTLYF. The CDR3 DNA, read in part, is TGCACCTGCAGTGTACCCCGCTCTTCTGGAAATACGCTCTAT. Variable domain in full (rest from reference TRBV1 and TRBJ1-3): VTLLEQNPRWRLVPRGQAVNLRCILKNSQYPWMSWYQQDLQKQLQWLFTLRSPGDKEVKSLPGADYLATRVTDTELRLQVANMSQGRTLYCTCSVPRSSGNTLYFGEGSRLIVV.

In regard to this clone: Here the gene names and germline are mouse. The CDR3 DNA, read in part, is TGTGCCAGCAGCCCTCGACTGGGGCCCCAAGACACCCAGTAC. Protein sequence: CASSPRLGPQDTQY. The whole CDR3 sequence reads CASSPRLGPQDTQYF. The chain carries TRBV3 and TRBJ2-5; 8 bases fit TRBD2. Read coverage stops 1 residue before the CDR3 terminus; the germline J gene supplies the remainder. V was pared by 5 bases and J by 2 bases, with 6 bases of the junction left unmatched. The CDR3 runs to 15 residues. Germline assignment: CDR1 SNHLY and CDR2 FYNGKV (reference sequence).

A remark on this clone: Germline and genes here are mouse. The missing CDR3 end, 1 residue past where the read stops, is filled in from the germline J gene. V is TRBV29 and J is TRBJ2-7; TRBD1 might be the D (6 bases). This CDR3 has 12 amino acids. V was cut by 4 bases and J by 6 bases, with 10 bases left in between. Germline lookup yields CDR1 MSHET and CDR2 SYDVDS. The CDR3 bases that were read are TGTGCTAGCAGTTCCCAGGGGTTTGAACAGTAC. This encodes CASSSQGFEQY. Given in full, the CDR3 is CASSSQGFEQYF.

A note on this clone: The junction and the germline gene differ at one end; a read error may be behind it. Gene names and germline match the mouse. The read ends 1 residue shy of where the CDR3 ends; the end is completed using the germline J gene. The sample holds other DNA sequences that translate to the same CDR3. The chain recombines TRBV19 with TRBJ2-2; 10 bases map to TRBD1. Per germline, CDR1 FNHDT and CDR2 SITEND (reference sequence). This CDR3 spans 16 amino acids. The chain's CDR3 is CASSIGQGENTGQLYF. The covered CDR3 bases are TGCGCCAGCAGTATAGGACAGGGGGAAAACACCGGGCAGCTCTAC.

Points on this clone: The genes and germline here are from mouse. The read stops 1 residue short of the end of the CDR3; the missing end is completed from the germline J gene. This chain uses TRBV5 with TRBJ2-3; 11 bases agree with TRBD2. Germline CDR1 is LGHNA and CDR2 is YNLKQL (reference sequence). V was pared by 4 bases and J by 0 bases, with 3 bases of the junction left unmatched. The CDR3 contains 16 residues. This CDR3 is CASSRGTGGSAETLYF. The CDR3 bases that were read are TGTGCCAGCAGCCGAGGGACTGGGGGTAGTGCAGAAACGCTGTAT.

This clone appeared a single time. All gene names here are mouse names. The CDR3 end lies 1 residue beyond the end of the read and is filled in from the germline J gene. This sample includes further DNA sequences coding for the same CDR3. This sequence joins TRBV3 and TRBJ1-4; D is undetermined. From germline, CDR1 is SNHLY and CDR2 FYNGKV (reference sequence). Trimming removed 4 bases from V and 4 bases from J, with 7 bases in between. The CDR3 covers 13 residues. This CDR3 reads CASSSDINERLFF. The CDR3 DNA, read in part, is TGTGCCAGCAGCTCCGACATCAACGAAAGATTATTT.

Concerning this clone: Gene names are the mouse ones. The observed sequence ends 1 residue before the CDR3 terminus, with the missing tail filled in from the germline J gene. The chain carries TRBV13-1 and TRBJ1-2; D not resolved. The ends were cut back, 3 bases at V and 3 bases at J, with 9 bases in the middle. Germline CDR1 NSHNY, CDR2 SYGAGN. This CDR3 is 13 amino acids long. CDR3 protein: CASSGGGDSDYTF. The CDR3 bases that were read are TGTGCCAGCAGTGGGGGTGGGGACTCCGACTACACC.

About this clone itself: Mouse gene names apply. The CDR3 reads CTCRGTGYNSPLYF. CDR3 DNA, as far as it was read: TGCACCTGCAGAGGGACAGGCTATAATTCGCCCCTCTAC. The rearrangement uses TRBV1 and TRBJ1-6; 8 nucleotides align to TRBD1. The read terminates 1 residue ahead of where the CDR3 ends, so the germline J gene completes it. TRBJ1-6 is given ORF status, its function remaining uncertain. The length of the CDR3 is 14 residues. Germline assignment: CDR1 NSQYPW and CDR2 LRSPGD (reference sequence). The V segment lost 6 bases and the J segment 3 bases; nucleotides outside the gene matches: 1.

Of note for this clone: Genes and germline come from the mouse. The read ends 1 residue early relative to the CDR3; the germline J gene fills the gap. The V call is TRBV13-3, the J call TRBJ2-7; 10 bases line up with TRBD2. Germline values: CDR1 NNHDY, CDR2 SYVADS. V lost 7 bases and J lost 4; bases outside the gene matches: 2. The CDR3 extends over 12 amino acids. The DNA read from the CDR3 is TGTGCCAGCTCACTGGGGGGGTATGAACAGTAC. Translating gives CASSLGGYEQY. The CDR3 in full is CASSLGGYEQYF.

Regarding this clone: Gene names are mouse gene names. With the read ending 1 residue before the CDR3 end, the germline J gene is used to fill in that end. V and J are TRBV3 and TRBJ2-7, with 9 bases lining up with TRBD2. V was pared by 5 bases and J by 5 bases, with 7 bases of the junction left unmatched. This CDR3 comprises 14 residues. CDR1 and CDR2 from the germline V gene are SNHLY and FYNGKV (reference sequence). CDR3 DNA, as far as it was read: TGTGCCAGCAGCCACCCGGGACTGGGACATGAACAGTAC. As protein: CASSHPGLGHEQY. The full CDR3 reads CASSHPGLGHEQYF.

As concerns this clone: Mouse gene names and germline throughout. Read sequence stops 1 residue before the CDR3 end, and the germline J gene provides the missing end. The V and J genes are TRBV13-2 and TRBJ1-2; D is possibly TRBD1 (5 bases). CDR3 length equals 14 residues. The ends were cut back, 5 bases at V and 3 bases at J, with 14 bases in the middle. Germline-derived CDR1 and CDR2 are NNHNN and SYGAGS (reference sequence). The covered CDR3 bases are TGTGCCAGCGGGATACCCAAGACAGACTCCGACTACACC. This gives the protein CASGIPKTDSDYT. The entire CDR3 protein reads CASGIPKTDSDYTF.

Points on this clone: Gene names are the mouse ones. The CDR3 end is not reached by the read, which stops 1 residue before it; the germline J gene fills it in. V gene TRBV20 combines with J gene TRBJ2-7, with 7 bases matching TRBD1. Germline values: CDR1 GFQATS, CDR2 STVNSAI. The CDR3 runs 14 residues. The V gene end was trimmed by 3 bases and the J gene end by 0 bases; junction bases not matched to a gene: 5. CDR3 region: CGASRDRISYEQYF. The sequenced CDR3 bases are TGTGGTGCTAGCCGGGACAGAATCTCCTATGAACAGTAC.

About this clone itself: The gene names given are mouse names. Coverage ceases 1 residue before the CDR3 finishes, and the germline J gene fills in the end. The chain employs TRBV14 and TRBJ1-4; TRBD1 matches at 8 bases. The CDR3 extends over 15 amino acids. Germline V gene sequence: CDR1 SGHDT, CDR2 FRDEAV. V dropped 4 bases and J dropped 2; count of bases not matched to a gene: 4. The CDR3 bases that were read are TGTGCCAGCAGTCCGACAGGGGCCTCCAACGAAAGATTATTT. It codes for CASSPTGASNERLF. The CDR3, in full, reads CASSPTGASNERLFF.

To note about this clone: The listed genes are named as in mouse. Coverage ceases 1 residue before the CDR3 finishes, and the germline J gene fills in the end. The chain recombines TRBV2 with TRBJ2-5; perhaps TRBD2 as D (5 bases). This CDR3 has 13 residues. V was trimmed by 0 bases and J by 5 bases, leaving 6 bases between them. Germline CDR1 reads LGHNA; CDR2 reads YSYQKL. The CDR3: CASSQDWVDTQYF. CDR3 bases read: TGTGCCAGCAGCCAAGACTGGGTAGACACCCAGTAC. The whole variable domain, remainder taken from reference TRBV2 and TRBJ2-5, is DPKIIQKPKYLVAVTGSEKILICEQYLGHNAMYWYRQSAKKPLEFMFSYSYQKLMDNQTASSRFQPQSSKKNHLDLQITALKPDDSATYFCASSQDWVDTQYFGPGTRLLVL.

Worth noting for this clone: Genes and germline come from the mouse. Coverage ceases 1 residue before the CDR3 finishes, and the germline J gene fills in the end. The chain joins TRBV3 to TRBJ1-1, with 9 bases aligning to TRBD1. Looked up from germline, CDR1 is SNHLY and CDR2 is FYNGKV (reference sequence). The CDR3 runs 12 residues. J gave up 4 bases and V 6 bases, and 0 bases lay outside the gene matches. This CDR3 reads CASRTGGTEVFF. CDR3 bases read: TGTGCCAGCAGGACAGGGGGCACAGAAGTCTTC. The full variable domain, rest sourced from reference TRBV3 and TRBJ1-1, is GPKVLQIPSHQIIDMGQMVTLNCDPVSNHLYFYWYKQILGQQMEFLVNFYNGKVMEKSKLFKDQFSVERPDGSYFTLKIQPTALEDSAVYFCASRTGGTEVFFGKGTRLTVV.

This clone has more than one count but fewer than ten. Gene names follow the mouse nomenclature. The read halts 1 residue ahead of the CDR3 end, with the missing end drawn from the germline J gene. The chain combines TRBV31 with TRBJ1-4; D is undetermined. This CDR3 region has 15 residues. Trimming removed 1 base at V and 0 bases at J, with 9 bases between. Per germline, CDR1 GKSSPN and CDR2 SITVG. CDR3 loop: CAWSPRHVSNERLFF. The sequenced part of the CDR3 DNA is TGTGCCTGGAGTCCGCGACACGTTTCCAACGAAAGATTATTT. The full variable domain, in which reference TRBV31 and TRBJ1-4 provide the parts outside the CDR3, is AQTIHQWPVAEIKAVGSPLSLGCTIKGKSSPNLYWYWQATGGTLQQLFYSITVGQVESVVQLNLSASRPKDDQFILSTEKLLLSHSGFYLCAWSPRHVSNERLFFGHGTKLSVL.

About this clone: Genes and germline are mouse. CDR3 bases read: TGTGCCAGCAGTGAGTGGAAGCCGGGGCGAATTTCCAACGAAAGATTATTT. Translation gives CASSEWKPGRISNERLF. The full CDR3 is CASSEWKPGRISNERLFF. This rearrangement joins TRBV13-3 to TRBJ1-4; tentative D call: TRBD1 (5 bases). The read ends 1 residue early relative to the CDR3; the germline J gene fills the gap. The CDR3 is 18 amino acids. V was trimmed by 2 bases and J by 0 bases, leaving 17 bases between them. Germline assignment: CDR1 NNHDY and CDR2 SYVADS.

About this clone itself: Gene and germline names: mouse. The DNA read from the CDR3 is TGTGCCAGCAGTATGGGGGGTTCCTATAATTCGCCCCTCTAC. It specifies CASSMGGSYNSPLY. The full CDR3 protein reads CASSMGGSYNSPLYF. V is TRBV19 and J is TRBJ1-6, with D possibly matching TRBD1 (5 bases). The read is 1 residue too short to cover the CDR3 end, so that end is filled in from the germline J gene. TRBJ1-6 is an open reading frame whose function is uncertain. Trimming left V 2 bases short and J 0 bases short, with 6 bases between. The CDR3 loop spans 15 amino acids. CDR1 and CDR2 from the germline V gene are FNHDT and SITEND (reference sequence).

Concerning this clone: Gene names and germline match the mouse. The CDR3 extends 1 residue past the end of the read, so its final part is completed from the germline J gene. This chain connects TRBV16 to TRBJ2-5; 8 positions agree with TRBD2. The J segment lost 8 bases and the V segment lost 0 bases, leaving 4 bases of the junction unmatched. Germline V CDR1 and CDR2: SGHSA, FRNQAP. The CDR3 spans 14 residues. The DNA read from the CDR3 is TGTGCAAGCAGCTTAGAAGGGGGGGCGGTCACCCAGTAC. The encoded protein is CASSLEGGAVTQY. The CDR3 in its entirety is CASSLEGGAVTQYF.

A remark on this clone: It is unclear where the CDR3 begins or ends on the DNA, so no DNA is shown, and the CDR3 is as TCRdb lists it. Gene names follow the mouse nomenclature. The chain carries TRBV14 and TRBJ2-4; the table's TRBD1 call for D was not verified on the DNA. CDR1 SGHDT and CDR2 FRDEAV come from the germline V gene. The CDR3 sequence runs 13 residues, both termini included. The CDR3 protein is CASSLERGNTLYF.

Turning to this clone: The gene names here belong to mouse. The read terminates 1 residue before the CDR3 end, so the remaining end is supplied by the germline J gene. This rearrangement joins TRBV26 to TRBJ2-1; TRBD1 matches at 10 bases. V dropped 0 bases and J dropped 7; count of bases not matched to a gene: 0. The length of the CDR3 is 14 residues. Per the germline V gene, CDR1 is KGHPV and CDR2 is FQNQEV (reference sequence). The sequenced part of the CDR3 DNA is TGTGCCAGCAGTCTGTCGACAGGGGGCGCTGAGCAGTTC. Its translation: CASSLSTGGAEQF. Given in full, the CDR3 is CASSLSTGGAEQFF.

To note about this clone: The gene symbols are mouse symbols. Sequencing ends 1 residue short of the CDR3 end; the germline J gene provides the rest. This chain joins TRBV19 and TRBJ1-4; weak D call: TRBD1 (6 bases). Germline loops: CDR1 FNHDT, CDR2 SITEND (reference sequence). The CDR3 is 15 residues long. V was cut by 5 bases and J by 0 bases, with 11 bases left in between. The DNA read from the CDR3 is TGTGCCAGCAGGGGACAAAACCTTTCCAACGAAAGATTATTT. This translates into CASRGQNLSNERLF. The whole CDR3 is CASRGQNLSNERLFF.

A word on this clone: Mouse gene names and germline throughout. The sequence runs out 1 residue before the end of the CDR3; the remainder is reconstructed from the germline J gene. The V gene is TRBV2, the J gene TRBJ2-5, with 8 bases matching TRBD2. This CDR3 region has 15 residues. CDR1 LGHNA and CDR2 YSYQKL come from the germline V gene. Trimming at V came to 0 bases and at J to 6 bases, leaving 5 bases not matched to a gene. The chain's CDR3 is CASSQEGGRKDTQYF. The sequenced part of the CDR3 DNA is TGTGCCAGCAGCCAAGAGGGGGGGCGCAAGGACACCCAGTAC.

Regarding this clone: The germline and genes are mouse ones. The read is 1 residue too short to cover the CDR3 end, so that end is filled in from the germline J gene. The chain links TRBV13-2 to TRBJ1-1; D is perhaps TRBD1 (6 bases). V lost 2 bases to trimming and J lost 7 bases, with 9 bases between them. This CDR3 is 12 amino acids long. Per the germline V gene, CDR1 is NNHNN and CDR2 is SYGAGS (reference sequence). The CDR3 DNA, read in part, is TGTGCCAGCGGTGAGGGGGACATAGAAGTCTTC. Protein sequence: CASGEGDIEVF. The CDR3, in full, reads CASGEGDIEVFF.

With respect to this clone: Any gene name here is a mouse gene name. The CDR3 end falls 1 residue outside the read, so it is completed with the germline J gene. The V call is TRBV19, the J call TRBJ2-4; D gene uncertain. V was clipped by 3 bases and J by 0 bases, with 8 bases between them. The germline gives CDR1 FNHDT, CDR2 SITEND (reference sequence). This CDR3 comprises 14 residues. The sequenced CDR3 bases are TGTGCCAGCAGTAGGCTGGCTAGTCAAAACACCTTGTAC. The encoded protein is CASSRLASQNTLY. The CDR3 in its entirety is CASSRLASQNTLYF.

In the case of this clone: Any gene name here is a mouse gene name. The sequence runs out 1 residue before the end of the CDR3; the remainder is reconstructed from the germline J gene. J is TRBJ2-5 and V is TRBV5; 7 bases fit TRBD2. V lost 2 bases and J lost 5; bases outside the gene matches: 1. Per the germline V gene, CDR1 is LGHNA and CDR2 is YNLKQL (reference sequence). The CDR3 length is 13 residues. The DNA read from the CDR3 is TGTGCCAGCAGCCAATTGGGGGGAGACACCCAGTAC. Its protein product is CASSQLGGDTQY. The whole CDR3 is CASSQLGGDTQYF.

About this clone itself: The genes and germline here are from mouse. The CDR3 end lies 1 residue beyond the end of the read and is filled in from the germline J gene. The J gene is TRBJ2-5, the V gene TRBV5, with 8 bases aligning to TRBD1. This CDR3 is 13 amino acids long. Germline lookup yields CDR1 LGHNA and CDR2 YNLKQL (reference sequence). V lost 2 bases to trimming and J lost 5 bases; unmatched junction nucleotides: 0. The sequenced part of the CDR3 DNA is TGTGCCAGCAGCCAACAGGGGGCAGACACCCAGTAC. Protein product: CASSQQGADTQY. The whole CDR3 sequence is CASSQQGADTQYF.

Worth noting for this clone: Each gene name is a mouse one. The read is 1 residue too short to cover the CDR3 end, so that end is filled in from the germline J gene. V is TRBV19 and J is TRBJ2-4; no clear D. From germline, CDR1 is FNHDT and CDR2 SITEND (reference sequence). This CDR3 is built from 11 residues. V shed 1 base and J shed 7 bases, with 4 bases lying between them. The CDR3 region is CASSIRDTLYF. Partial CDR3 DNA: TGTGCCAGCAGTATACGGGACACCTTGTAC.

In regard to this clone: Mouse gene names apply. The read ends 1 residue early relative to the CDR3; the germline J gene fills the gap. The chain is built from TRBV13-1 and TRBJ2-3, with 7 bases matching TRBD1. CDR1 and CDR2 (germline): NSHNY, SYGAGN. The CDR3 consists of 16 residues. The J segment lost 0 bases and the V segment lost 1 base, leaving 5 bases of the junction unmatched. CDR3 DNA, as far as it was read: TGTGCCAGCAGTGATAGACAGGGAAAGAGTGCAGAAACGCTGTAT. Its protein is CASSDRQGKSAETLY. The whole CDR3 is CASSDRQGKSAETLYF.